Here is one T cell receptor (beta chain) with its context. Its antigen remains unknown. The data were produced by immunoSEQ multiplex PCR, yet TCRdb's version contains in-frame clones alone and is incomplete. The table includes over 55,000 clones, 91% detected once. The data originate from a study of OX40 agonist ivuxolimab in advanced cancers. Findings and caveats of the study: The study found that CD8+ T cells averaged more expanded clones than CD4+.

CDR1 and CDR2 from the germline V gene are GTSNPN and SVGIG (reference sequence). V was trimmed by 0 bases and J by 4 bases, leaving 6 bases between them. The CDR3 spans 12 residues. Any history of autoimmune disease or systemic immunosuppression disqualified patients. This sequence originates from an adult with an advanced solid tumor such as melanoma, head and neck, liver or kidney cancer. The starting material was CD4+ or CD8+ T cells sorted from blood, obtained in a trial of the OX40 agonist ivuxolimab. The chain recombines TRBV30 with TRBJ2-5; D remains unclear. The CDR3: CAWSVQRETQYF. The CDR3 bases are TGTGCCTGGAGTGTACAGAGAGAGACCCAGTACTTC.